These 5 T cell receptor beta chains originate from one sample sequenced in a study of response to subunit inactivated influenza vaccine. In TCRdb, the RT-PCR reads were re-called with MiXCR into one record per CDR3 protein. This sample carries about half a million distinct CDR3 sequences, about 8% of them seen once, and the ten largest clones take 10% to 15%. Sequences were derived from PBMCs from blood, sampled about 24 months after vaccination. Receptors were obtained from a man between 50 and 75 years old who received an inactivated influenza vaccine.

This clonotype was seen a few times. The chain uses TRBV12-3 or TRBV12-4 and TRBJ2-3, with a possible D match to TRBD1 (5 bases). The CDR3 consists of 13 residues. V lost 6 bases, J lost 8 bases, and 15 bases lay in between. CDR3 nucleotides: TGTGCCAGCAGATTTCAGGGTTCAGGTACGCAGTATTTT. Translating gives CASRFQGSGTQYF.

The table lists this clonotype with a few counts. The chain uses TRBV12-3 or TRBV12-4 and TRBJ2-7; D unclear. V was pared by 3 bases and J by 2 bases, with 14 bases between. The length of the CDR3 is 15 residues. Here the CDR3 reads CASSLDGLLAYEQYF. The CDR3 DNA reads TGTGCCAGCAGTTTGGACGGATTGCTAGCCTACGAGCAGTACTTC.

Ten or more counts support this clonotype. The CDR3 DNA follows: TGTGCCAGCAGCACCCTGGACCTGGTAGGCTACAATGAGCAGTTCTTC. Its protein product is CASSTLDLVGYNEQFF. The chain employs TRBV7-2 and TRBJ2-1; the D is unclear. V was pared by 5 bases and J by 3 bases, with 17 bases between. This CDR3 is 16 amino acids long. CDR1 SGHTA and CDR2 FQGNSA come from the germline V gene.

The V and J genes are TRBV2 and TRBJ2-1; TRBD2 agrees at 8 bases. Germline V gene lookup returns CDR1 SNHLY and CDR2 FYNNEI. This CDR3 comprises 17 residues. V lost 7 bases and J lost 12; bases outside the gene matches: 23. CDR3 protein: CASTLQGGKGLAVRQFF. The CDR3 nucleotides read TGTGCCAGCACCCTCCAAGGTGGAAAAGGACTAGCAGTGAGGCAGTTCTTC.

The CDR3 bases are TGTGCCAGCTCACTCTCGGACGAGAGCTACACCTTC. Protein: CASSLSDESYTF. The chain has TRBV18 and TRBJ1-2; D is undetermined. The CDR3 runs 12 residues. Germline CDR1 and CDR2: KGHSH and LQKENI. V was shortened by 4 bases and J by 9 bases, with 12 bases between the two germline ends.